This entry lists 4 T cell receptor beta chains sequenced from one sample in a study of PD-L1 blockade in urothelial cancer. Only in-frame clones appear in the TCRdb table, and some are missing; sequencing was by immunoSEQ multiplex PCR. The table has about 40,000 clones, 70% to 85% seen once. The input for sequencing was PBMCs, taken around atezolizumab (anti-PD-L1) treatment. The receptors originated from a man aged 60-69 years with urothelial cancer.

This clone has a handful of counts. The genes are TRBV7-9 and TRBJ1-6; the D is unclear. Trimming removed 5 bases from V and 10 bases from J, with 9 bases in between. From germline, CDR1 is SEHNR and CDR2 FQNEAQ (reference sequence). The CDR3 is 12 amino acids. The CDR3 is CASSRDDSPLHF. The DNA of the CDR3 is TGTGCCAGCAGCCGGGATGACTCACCCCTCCACTTT.

This chain joins TRBV5-8 and TRBJ1-2; no firm D call. V was shortened by 7 bases and J by 7 bases, with 17 bases between the two germline ends. CDR3 size: 13 residues. CDR1 and CDR2 (germline): SGHTS, YDEGEE. CDR3 sequence: CASGSPPIPGYTF. The CDR3 DNA is TGTGCCAGCGGCTCCCCCCCCATCCCTGGCTACACCTTC.

This clone was seen just once. The gene calls are TRBV27 and TRBJ2-7; possible D gene TRBD1, 5 bases. This CDR3 spans 14 amino acids. Germline lookup yields CDR1 MNHEY and CDR2 SMNVEV (reference sequence). Trimming took off 0 bases at V and 3 bases at J, with 9 bases between the two ends. CDR3 nucleotides: TGTGCCAGCAGTTTATCGCCAGGACACTACGAGCAGTACTTC. Translated: CASSLSPGHYEQYF.

V and J are TRBV19 and TRBJ2-4; TRBD1 aligns across 12 bases. Germline trimming cut 4 bases from V and 0 bases from J; bases unmatched to any gene: 4. The CDR3 is 17 residues long. Germline assignment: CDR1 LNHDA and CDR2 SQIVND (reference sequence). CDR3: CASSKGQGAVAKNIQYF. In DNA, the CDR3 is TGTGCCAGTAGTAAGGGACAGGGGGCAGTAGCCAAAAACATTCAGTACTTC.